What follows are 5 T cell receptor beta chains derived from one specimen sequenced in a study of blood T cells in healthy people across ages. The use of a sample-barcoded 5' primer and a J-beta primer mix characterized a second PCR of about 6 to 11 cycles. TCRdb fed the 5' RACE reads into MiXCR, producing one record per CDR3 protein. The sample has around 990,000 distinct CDR3 sequences, around two fifths seen once. The sample taken for sequencing was blood. The receptors originated from a young man in good health.

The chain uses TRBV2 and TRBJ2-3, with TRBD2 matching over 11 bases. V shed 6 bases, J shed 0 bases, and the junction held 11 bases outside the gene matches. Germline CDR1 and CDR2: SNHLY and FYNNEI. This CDR3 region has 18 residues. CDR3 in amino acids: CASRVRTVAGGSTDTQYF. In nucleotides, the CDR3 is TGTGCCAGCAGAGTTCGGACGGTAGCGGGGGGGAGCACAGATACGCAGTATTTT.

Remarks on this clonotype: Sequence at one end of the junction differs from germline and may be a read error. The CDR3 reads CASKLTGAGTGAFF. The CDR3 nucleotides read TGCGCCAGCAAACTGACAGGAGCGGGGACTGGAGCTTTCTTT. V gene TRBV5-1 combines with J gene TRBJ1-1; possible D gene TRBD1, 6 bases. Germline-derived CDR1 and CDR2 are SGHRS and YFSETQ. The CDR3 sequence is 14 residues long.

This sequence joins TRBV5-6 and TRBJ2-1; 7 bases match TRBD1. The CDR3 totals 15 residues. Germline V CDR1 and CDR2: SGHDT, YYEEEE. V lost 6 bases and J lost 6; bases outside the gene matches: 12. The DNA of the CDR3 is TGTGCCAGCAACCTTGGACAGGTGAGCTTCAATGAGCAGTTCTTC. Translation gives CASNLGQVSFNEQFF.

The V call is TRBV20-1, the J call TRBJ1-4; D ambiguous. V was trimmed by 0 bases and J by 8 bases, leaving 16 bases between them. CDR3 length: 15 residues. Germline loops: CDR1 DFQATT, CDR2 SNEGSKA (reference sequence). The CDR3 here is CSARDLRSGYEKLFF. As DNA, the CDR3 is TGCAGTGCTAGAGATTTACGCTCGGGCTACGAAAAACTGTTTTTT.

The chain combines TRBV5-1 with TRBJ1-1; D is possibly TRBD1 (5 bases). The V end lost 4 bases, the J end lost 3 bases, and 7 bases lay between the germline ends. Germline V gene data show CDR1 as SGHRS and CDR2 as YFSETQ. The CDR3 is 12 residues long. The CDR3: CASSGDHTEAFF. The CDR3 DNA is TGCGCCAGCAGCGGGGACCACACTGAAGCTTTCTTT.